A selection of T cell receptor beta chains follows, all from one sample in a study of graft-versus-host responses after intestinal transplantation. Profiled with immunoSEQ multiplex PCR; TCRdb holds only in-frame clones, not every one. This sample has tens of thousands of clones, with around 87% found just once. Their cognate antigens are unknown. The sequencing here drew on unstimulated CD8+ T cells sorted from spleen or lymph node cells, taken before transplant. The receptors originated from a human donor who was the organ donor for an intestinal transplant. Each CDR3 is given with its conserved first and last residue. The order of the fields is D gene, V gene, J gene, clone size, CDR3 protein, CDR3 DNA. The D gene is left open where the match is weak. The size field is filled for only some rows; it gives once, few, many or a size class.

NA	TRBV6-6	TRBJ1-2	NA	CASSYMQAPNYGYTF	TGTGCCAGCAGTTACATGCAGGCCCCTAACTATGGCTACACCTTC
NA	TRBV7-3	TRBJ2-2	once	CASSSPSSPGELFF	TGTGCCAGCAGCTCCCCTAGCAGTCCCGGGGAGCTGTTTTTT
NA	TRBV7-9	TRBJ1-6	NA	CASSQTGVLNSPLHF	TGTGCCAGCAGCCAGACCGGGGTTCTTAATTCACCCCTCCACTTT
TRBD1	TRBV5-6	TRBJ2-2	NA	CASSLLQGSPGELFF	TGTGCCAGCAGCTTATTACAGGGGAGTCCCGGGGAGCTGTTTTTT
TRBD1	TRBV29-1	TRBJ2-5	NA	CSAWTGSNQETQYF	TGCAGCGCCTGGACAGGGAGTAACCAAGAGACCCAGTACTTC
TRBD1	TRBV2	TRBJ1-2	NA	CASVRDRALYGYTF	TGTGCCAGCGTCAGGGACAGGGCTCTCTATGGCTACACCTTC
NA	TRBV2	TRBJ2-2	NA	CASIYPAGELFF	TGTGCCAGCATTTACCCAGCCGGGGAGCTGTTTTTT
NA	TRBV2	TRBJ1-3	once	CASSGDTFGNTIYF	TGTGCCAGCAGTGGGGACACATTCGGAAACACCATATATTTT
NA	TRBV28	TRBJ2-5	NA	CASSPPTGMYQETQYF	TGTGCCAGCAGCCCCCCTACCGGGATGTACCAAGAGACCCAGTACTTC
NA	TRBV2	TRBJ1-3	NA	CASSEDSSSGNTIYF	TGTGCCAGCAGTGAGGACAGCTCCTCTGGAAACACCATATATTTT
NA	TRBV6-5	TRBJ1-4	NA	CASRQATNEKLFF	TGTGCCAGCAGACAGGCAACTAATGAAAAACTGTTTTTT
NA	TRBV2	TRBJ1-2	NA	CAILARDWNYGYTF	TGTGCTATCCTGGCCCGGGACTGGAACTATGGCTACACCTTC
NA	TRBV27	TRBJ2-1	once	CASSLGAGADEQFF	TGTGCCAGCAGTTTAGGGGCTGGGGCAGATGAGCAGTTCTTC
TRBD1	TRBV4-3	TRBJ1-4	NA	CASSQDYGGQGFINEKLFF	TGCGCCAGCAGCCAAGATTATGGGGGACAGGGATTCATTAATGAAAAACTGTTTTTT
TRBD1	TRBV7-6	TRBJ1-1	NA	CASSLARGDTEAFF	TGTGCCAGCAGCTTAGCCAGGGGGGACACTGAAGCTTTCTTT
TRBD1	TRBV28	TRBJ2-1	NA	CASSYLPGQGNNEQFF	TGTGCCAGCAGTTACCTGCCGGGACAGGGGAACAATGAGCAGTTCTTC
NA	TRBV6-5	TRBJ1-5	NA	CASRPGQGGSQPQHF	TGTGCCAGCCGGCCTGGGCAGGGAGGAAGTCAGCCCCAGCATTTT
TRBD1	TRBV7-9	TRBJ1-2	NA	CASSSVGQHLYGYTF	TGTGCCAGCAGCTCGGTGGGACAGCACCTCTATGGCTACACCTTC
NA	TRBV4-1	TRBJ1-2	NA	CASSQDRSDTWGYTF	TGCGCCAGCAGCCAAGATAGGTCGGACACCTGGGGCTACACCTTC
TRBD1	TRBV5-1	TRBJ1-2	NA	CASSFRGSLLGYGYTF	TGCGCCAGCAGCTTCAGGGGGTCCTTGCTTGGGTATGGCTACACCTTC
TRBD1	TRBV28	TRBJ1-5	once	CASQGAVADPPQDQPQHF	TGTGCCAGCCAGGGGGCCGTCGCCGATCCCCCCCAGGATCAGCCCCAGCATTTT
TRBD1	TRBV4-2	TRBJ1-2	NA	CASSQGTGVTNYGYTF	TGTGCCAGCAGCCAAGGGACAGGGGTCACTAACTATGGCTACACCTTC
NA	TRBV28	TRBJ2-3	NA	CASSSILGGADTDTQYF	TGTGCCAGCAGTTCTATCCTGGGGGGGGCCGACACAGATACGCAGTATTTT
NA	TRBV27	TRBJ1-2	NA	CASSLNGANYGYTF	TGTGCCAGCAGTTTAAACGGGGCTAACTATGGCTACACCTTC
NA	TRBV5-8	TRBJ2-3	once	CASSLGGLMGDTQYF	TGTGCCAGCAGCTTGGGAGGATTAATGGGAGATACGCAGTATTTT
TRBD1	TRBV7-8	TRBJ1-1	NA	CASSPQQGSEAFF	TGTGCCAGCAGCCCCCAACAGGGGAGTGAGGCTTTCTTT
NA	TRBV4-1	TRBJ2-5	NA	CASSHVQGGGGETQYF	TGCGCCAGCAGCCACGTACAGGGCGGTGGTGGGGAGACCCAGTACTTC
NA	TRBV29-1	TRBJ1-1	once	CSAGVPKGNTEAFF	TGCAGCGCGGGAGTACCTAAGGGTAACACTGAAGCTTTCTTT